This T cell receptor beta chain was recorded in a study of identical twins. Details on this clonotype: Its target is not known.

In every case, the donor was a healthy Caucasian. Using its own MiXCR run on the 5' RACE reads, TCRdb lists one record per CDR3 protein. The sample lists some 1,700,000 distinct CDR3 sequences, less than 40% occurring once. Regarding the study as a whole: Model-predicted out-of-frame TCR alpha sharing fell below observed values in monozygotic twins. Twins shared beta out-of-frame sequences in excess, but this excess was weaker. Out-of-frame alpha sequences that twins shared showed excess low generation probability.

In germline, CDR1 is SNHLY, CDR2 FYNNEI. Trimming removed 7 bases from V and 7 bases from J; junction bases left unmatched: 10. The CDR3 loop spans 15 amino acids. This sequence originates from a newborn girl in good health. This chain connects TRBV2 to TRBJ1-4, with TRBD1 matching 9 bases. Material: cord blood. CDR3 bases: TGTGCCAGCACTCGCCGGGACAGGGCGGGTGAAAAACTGTTTTTT. Translated: CASTRRDRAGEKLFF.